This T cell receptor beta chain originates from a study of T cell repertoires in cytomegalovirus infection. Study background: It was the public TCR beta signatures that indicated both CMV infection and matching HLA type. Study results and limitations: Frequencies of public TCR beta families were cumulated, and this identified carriers of CMV plus the relevant HLA. The ex vivo response was dominated by HLA-C-restricted CMV-specific TCR beta clonotypes.

CDR1 is SGHVS and CDR2 is FNYEAQ in the germline V gene. Trimming cost V 5 bases and J 7 bases, with 14 bases left between them. The CDR3 contains 13 residues. One entry per CDR3 protein, called by TCRdb with MiXCR from the reads. Seen here are hundreds of thousands of distinct CDR3 sequences, around a third observed once, and the top ten hold 15% to 20%. The table lists this clonotype with many counts. Its cognate antigen is unknown. This sample comprised cultured PBMCs, obtained from culture after CMV antigen stimulation. The chain uses TRBV7-6 and TRBJ2-5; perhaps D is TRBD1 or TRBD2 (6 bases each). The sequence was obtained from a human donor in good health (CMV status not recorded). Some clones in this sample may be carry-over from other donors' samples. The CDR3 sequence is CASSRTQGGTQYF. CDR3 nucleotides: TGTGCCAGCAGCCGCACACAGGGAGGGACCCAGTACTTC.